This T cell receptor (beta chain) was captured in a study of technical replicates of blood from several donors. Assay: immunoSEQ multiplex PCR; the TCRdb copy retains only in-frame clones and omits some. The data show around 100,000 clones, roughly 94% seen once. The CDR3 is 14 amino acids. Germline V CDR1 and CDR2: GTSNPN, SVGIG (reference sequence). V lost 0 bases to trimming and J lost 4 bases, with 10 bases between them. Sequenced sample: T cells isolated from PBMCs. This chain joins TRBV30 and TRBJ1-3; D call uncertain. This receptor was obtained from a human donor in good health. The CDR3 DNA sequence: TGTGCCTGGAGTGTACTCACCGCAGGAAACACCATATATTTT. This encodes CAWSVLTAGNTIYF.